These T cell receptor beta chains were read from a single sample in a study of CD8 T cells in Susac syndrome. TCRdb used MiXCR to reprocess the immunoSEQ multiplex PCR reads, holding one entry per CDR3 protein. Found here are about 80,000 distinct CDR3 sequences, approximately 95% of them singletons; the top ten hold approximately 0.92%. The material sequenced was CD8+ T cells from PBMCs. These receptors were obtained from a human donor with Susac syndrome. CDR3s include the opening cysteine and the closing phenylalanine or tryptophan. Each record gives: V gene, J gene, D gene, clone size, CDR3 DNA, CDR3 protein. A D gene is named only where the DNA matches it firmly. The size entry is marked missing in some rows and otherwise reads once, few, many or a size class.

v_call: TRBV15
j_call: TRBJ1-4
d_call: -
clone_size: -
cdr3_nt: TGTGCCACAGGTACAACTAATGAAAAACTGTTTTTT
cdr3_aa: CATGTTNEKLFF

v_call: TRBV14
j_call: TRBJ2-7
d_call: -
clone_size: -
cdr3_nt: TGTGCCAGCAGCCAAGACGAGGTCGAGCAGTACTTC
cdr3_aa: CASSQDEVEQYF

v_call: TRBV6-5
j_call: TRBJ2-7
d_call: -
clone_size: -
cdr3_nt: TGTGCCAGCAGTGCCGGGGTCTACGAGCAGTACTTC
cdr3_aa: CASSAGVYEQYF

v_call: TRBV14
j_call: TRBJ2-1
d_call: -
clone_size: -
cdr3_nt: TGTGCCAGCAGCCAAGCCAAAAATACGCTCCTACATGAGCAGTTCTTC
cdr3_aa: CASSQAKNTLLHEQFF

v_call: TRBV19
j_call: TRBJ2-7
d_call: -
clone_size: -
cdr3_nt: TGTGCCAGTAGTTCCCGGAGAGTAACGGGACACTCAACCGGGTACGAGCAGTACTTC
cdr3_aa: CASSSRRVTGHSTGYEQYF

v_call: TRBV9
j_call: TRBJ2-3
d_call: TRBD2
clone_size: -
cdr3_nt: TGTGCCAGCAGAGGGAGCGGGGGCACAGATACGCAGTATTTT
cdr3_aa: CASRGSGGTDTQYF

v_call: TRBV4-3
j_call: TRBJ2-6
d_call: -
clone_size: -
cdr3_nt: TGCGCCAGCAGCCCAGACTCTGGGGCCAACGTCCTGATTTTC
cdr3_aa: CASSPDSGANVLIF

v_call: TRBV7-9
j_call: TRBJ1-6
d_call: -
clone_size: -
cdr3_nt: TGTGCCAGCAGCTTAGATCTAGGCTGGAACCTCCACTTT
cdr3_aa: CASSLDLGWNLHF

v_call: TRBV13
j_call: TRBJ1-2
d_call: -
clone_size: -
cdr3_nt: TGTGCCAGCAGCGAGCAGAGCTATGGCTACACCTTC
cdr3_aa: CASSEQSYGYTF

v_call: TRBV6-6
j_call: TRBJ2-1
d_call: TRBD2
clone_size: once
cdr3_nt: TGTGCCAGCAGTGGGACTAGCGGTTACAATGAGCAGTTCTTC
cdr3_aa: CASSGTSGYNEQFF

v_call: TRBV21-1
j_call: TRBJ2-5
d_call: -
clone_size: -
cdr3_nt: TGTGCCAGCAGCCCACGGACTAGCGGGCTTCGGGGGACCCAGTACTTC
cdr3_aa: CASSPRTSGLRGTQYF

v_call: TRBV18
j_call: TRBJ2-1
d_call: -
clone_size: -
cdr3_nt: TGTGCCAGCTCACCGTTGAGTGAGGGGGATTTGGATGAGCAGTTCTTC
cdr3_aa: CASSPLSEGDLDEQFF

v_call: TRBV4-1
j_call: TRBJ2-1
d_call: -
clone_size: -
cdr3_nt: TGCGCCAGCAGCCAAGCCTCATACAATGAGCAGTTCTTC
cdr3_aa: CASSQASYNEQFF

v_call: TRBV27
j_call: TRBJ1-5
d_call: -
clone_size: few
cdr3_nt: TGTGCCAGCAGTTCCTCTAGCAATCAGCCCCAGCATTTT
cdr3_aa: CASSSSSNQPQHF

v_call: TRBV3-1
j_call: TRBJ2-1
d_call: -
clone_size: -
cdr3_nt: TGTGCCAGCAGACAAGGGAGCTGGAATGAGCAGTTCTTC
cdr3_aa: CASRQGSWNEQFF

v_call: TRBV13
j_call: TRBJ2-7
d_call: -
clone_size: -
cdr3_nt: TGTGCCAGCACCGGACGGGGTACCTACGAGCAGTACTTC
cdr3_aa: CASTGRGTYEQYF

v_call: TRBV4-2
j_call: TRBJ2-7
d_call: TRBD1
clone_size: once
cdr3_nt: TGTGCCAGCAGCCCCATGACAGGGGTGCCCTACGAGCAGTACTTC
cdr3_aa: CASSPMTGVPYEQYF

v_call: TRBV7-6
j_call: TRBJ2-1
d_call: -
clone_size: -
cdr3_nt: TGTGCCAGCAGCCGATTTCAGTCCGCGGAGGACACCTCCTACAATGAGCAGTTCTTC
cdr3_aa: CASSRFQSAEDTSYNEQFF

v_call: TRBV4-3
j_call: TRBJ1-4
d_call: TRBD1
clone_size: -
cdr3_nt: TGCGCCAGCAGCCAAGGAACAGGGGGCGGGCAAAAACTGTTTTTT
cdr3_aa: CASSQGTGGGQKLFF

v_call: TRBV5-6
j_call: TRBJ1-5
d_call: -
clone_size: -
cdr3_nt: TGTGCCAGCAGCTTGGAAAATGAGAAGGGCAATCAGCCCCAGCATTTT
cdr3_aa: CASSLENEKGNQPQHF

v_call: TRBV12-3/TRBV12-4
j_call: TRBJ1-1
d_call: -
clone_size: -
cdr3_nt: TGTGCCAGCAGAATCGGACGGTTGAACACTGAAGCTTTCTTT
cdr3_aa: CASRIGRLNTEAFF

v_call: TRBV5-1
j_call: TRBJ2-4
d_call: TRBD1
clone_size: -
cdr3_nt: TGCGCCAGCAGCTTGGGAGACAGGGAGAGAATTGCCAAAAACATTCAGTACTTC
cdr3_aa: CASSLGDRERIAKNIQYF

v_call: TRBV9
j_call: TRBJ2-5
d_call: -
clone_size: -
cdr3_nt: TGTGCCAGCAGCGAGATGACTAGTTGGGAGACCCAGTACTTC
cdr3_aa: CASSEMTSWETQYF

v_call: TRBV27
j_call: TRBJ2-1
d_call: TRBD1
clone_size: once
cdr3_nt: TGTGCCAGCCTGGACAGGGGTGACAATGAGCAGTTCTTC
cdr3_aa: CASLDRGDNEQFF

v_call: TRBV4-1
j_call: TRBJ2-4
d_call: TRBD1
clone_size: -
cdr3_nt: TGCGCCAGCAGCCACTCGGACAGGGCGGACATTCAGTACTTC
cdr3_aa: CASSHSDRADIQYF

v_call: TRBV7-8
j_call: TRBJ1-1
d_call: -
clone_size: -
cdr3_nt: TGTGCCAGCAGCTTAGCCTCTTCGCCTTTTATAGCTTTCTTT
cdr3_aa: CASSLASSPFIAFF

v_call: TRBV2
j_call: TRBJ2-1
d_call: TRBD2
clone_size: once
cdr3_nt: TGTGCCAGTTTGCGGGGGACGGACAATGAGCAGTTCTTC
cdr3_aa: CASLRGTDNEQFF

v_call: TRBV13
j_call: TRBJ2-1
d_call: -
clone_size: -
cdr3_nt: TGTGCCAGCAGCTTAGGACGGAGAGACAATGAGCAGTTCTTC
cdr3_aa: CASSLGRRDNEQFF

v_call: TRBV7-8
j_call: TRBJ1-5
d_call: -
clone_size: -
cdr3_nt: TGTGCCAGCAGCTTTGGGACACTCGAACCGCCCCAGCAATTT
cdr3_aa: CASSFGTLEPPQQF

v_call: TRBV5-1
j_call: TRBJ2-1
d_call: TRBD2
clone_size: -
cdr3_nt: TGCGCCAGCAGCTTGGACGCTAGCGGGAATTATGAGCAGTTCTTC
cdr3_aa: CASSLDASGNYEQFF

v_call: TRBV3-1
j_call: TRBJ2-7
d_call: TRBD2
clone_size: few
cdr3_nt: TGTGCCAGCAGCCATGGACTAGCGGCCTCCTACGAGCAGTACTTC
cdr3_aa: CASSHGLAASYEQYF

v_call: TRBV27
j_call: TRBJ1-2
d_call: -
clone_size: -
cdr3_nt: TGTGCCAGCAGTTTAAGGGTCAAAGACTATGGCTACACCTTC
cdr3_aa: CASSLRVKDYGYTF

v_call: TRBV7-9
j_call: TRBJ2-5
d_call: -
clone_size: -
cdr3_nt: TGTGCCAGCAGTCAGACACAGGGCCTACAGGGAGAGACCCAGTACTTC
cdr3_aa: CASSQTQGLQGETQYF

v_call: TRBV12-3/TRBV12-4
j_call: TRBJ1-5
d_call: -
clone_size: -
cdr3_nt: TGTGCCAGCAGTTTGTACAGGGACAATCAGCCCCAGCATTTT
cdr3_aa: CASSLYRDNQPQHF

v_call: TRBV16
j_call: TRBJ1-5
d_call: TRBD1
clone_size: -
cdr3_nt: TGTGCCAGCAGCCAATCCGGGCAGGGGGATCAGCCCCAGCATTTT
cdr3_aa: CASSQSGQGDQPQHF

v_call: TRBV12-3/TRBV12-4
j_call: TRBJ2-5
d_call: -
clone_size: -
cdr3_nt: TGTGCCAGCAGTCTCAAACTAGCAGAGACCCAGTACTTC
cdr3_aa: CASSLKLAETQYF

v_call: TRBV7-9
j_call: TRBJ2-3
d_call: -
clone_size: once
cdr3_nt: TGTGCCAGCAGCCGTCAACTACCGGGCACAGATACGCAGTATTTT
cdr3_aa: CASSRQLPGTDTQYF

v_call: TRBV7-9
j_call: TRBJ2-1
d_call: -
clone_size: once
cdr3_nt: TGTGCCAGCAGCTTCCCCCTTTGGGGGAGCCAAGCCTACAATGAGCAGTTCTTC
cdr3_aa: CASSFPLWGSQAYNEQFF

v_call: TRBV29-1
j_call: TRBJ2-1
d_call: -
clone_size: -
cdr3_nt: TGCAGCGTCCCGGACAGAAACTCCTACAATGAGCAGTTCTTC
cdr3_aa: CSVPDRNSYNEQFF

v_call: TRBV6-4
j_call: TRBJ1-1
d_call: -
clone_size: -
cdr3_nt: TGTGCCAGCAGTGTAAAGGAAGACACTGAAGCTTTCTTT
cdr3_aa: CASSVKEDTEAFF

v_call: TRBV14
j_call: TRBJ2-7
d_call: -
clone_size: -
cdr3_nt: TGTGCCAGCAGCCAAGTAGGAGGGGGCCCCGAGCAGTACTTC
cdr3_aa: CASSQVGGGPEQYF

v_call: TRBV12-5
j_call: TRBJ1-1
d_call: -
clone_size: -
cdr3_nt: TGTGCTAGTGGTTTGGTAAGTGATTCGGCAACGCCGAACACTGAAGCTTTCTTT
cdr3_aa: CASGLVSDSATPNTEAFF

v_call: TRBV6-5
j_call: TRBJ1-1
d_call: -
clone_size: once
cdr3_nt: TGTGCCAGCAGTTACTCGTCAGGGGTTACTGAAGCTTTCTTT
cdr3_aa: CASSYSSGVTEAFF

v_call: TRBV6-2/TRBV6-3
j_call: TRBJ2-5
d_call: TRBD1
clone_size: -
cdr3_nt: TGTGCCAGCAGCGGGACAGGGAACAGCCAAGAGACCCAGTACTTC
cdr3_aa: CASSGTGNSQETQYF

v_call: TRBV28
j_call: TRBJ1-4
d_call: -
clone_size: -
cdr3_nt: TGTGCCAGCAGTTTAGTCCCAGGGACAACTAATGAAAAACTGTTTTTT
cdr3_aa: CASSLVPGTTNEKLFF

v_call: TRBV4-3
j_call: TRBJ2-3
d_call: -
clone_size: -
cdr3_nt: TGCGCCAGCAGCCAAGATGATACGCAGGCGAGCACAGATACGCAGTATTTT
cdr3_aa: CASSQDDTQASTDTQYF

v_call: TRBV6-2/TRBV6-3
j_call: TRBJ2-5
d_call: -
clone_size: -
cdr3_nt: TGTGCCAGCAGTTATACTCCGGAAGAGACCCAGTACTTC
cdr3_aa: CASSYTPEETQYF

v_call: TRBV7-2
j_call: TRBJ2-2
d_call: TRBD1
clone_size: -
cdr3_nt: TGTGCCAGCAGCGCACGAGCCAGGGGGCCTAGGGACACCGGGGAGCTGTTTTTT
cdr3_aa: CASSARARGPRDTGELFF

v_call: TRBV20-1
j_call: TRBJ2-5
d_call: -
clone_size: -
cdr3_nt: TGCAGTCCTCTGCAAGAGACCCAGTACTTC
cdr3_aa: CSPLQETQYF

v_call: TRBV19
j_call: TRBJ2-5
d_call: TRBD2
clone_size: -
cdr3_nt: TGTGCCACGGCTAGCGGAGAGTACCAAGAGACCCAGTACTTC
cdr3_aa: CATASGEYQETQYF

v_call: TRBV20-1
j_call: TRBJ2-7
d_call: -
clone_size: -
cdr3_nt: TGCAGTGCTAGATACTCCACAACACCTACCTACGAGCAGTACTTC
cdr3_aa: CSARYSTTPTYEQYF

v_call: TRBV12-3/TRBV12-4
j_call: TRBJ2-4
d_call: TRBD1
clone_size: -
cdr3_nt: TGTGCCAGCAGTTTATCTCCGGACAGGGCGGGGTGGGACATTCAGTACTTC
cdr3_aa: CASSLSPDRAGWDIQYF